The clone carrying this T cell receptor (beta chain) was recorded many times. Antigen: not known. The authors made TCR beta libraries by quantitative 5'-RACE with molecular barcodes. A single record per CDR3 protein comes from TCRdb applying MiXCR to the 5' RACE reads. The data hold 150,000 to 200,000 distinct CDR3 sequences, with roughly 10% observed a single time. This specimen belongs to a study of CD8 T cells in ankylosing spondylitis. Study-level points and caveats: What appeared characteristic of ankylosing spondylitis blood was a TCR beta motif of about eight highly homologous variants.

Germline V gives CDR1 MDHEN, CDR2 SYDVKM. Trimming at V came to 10 bases and at J to 3 bases, leaving 16 bases not matched to a gene. This CDR3 has 16 residues. This sequence was found in a male donor with ankylosing spondylitis or in good health (not recorded which). Sequenced input: blood, either unsorted or a sorted T cell fraction (not recorded which). V usage is TRBV28 and J usage is TRBJ2-7; TRBD1 aligns across 9 bases. The CDR3 here is CATHRVAGTGRYEQYF. CDR3 DNA sequence: TGTGCCACTCATCGGGTTGCCGGGACAGGGCGCTACGAGCAGTACTTC.